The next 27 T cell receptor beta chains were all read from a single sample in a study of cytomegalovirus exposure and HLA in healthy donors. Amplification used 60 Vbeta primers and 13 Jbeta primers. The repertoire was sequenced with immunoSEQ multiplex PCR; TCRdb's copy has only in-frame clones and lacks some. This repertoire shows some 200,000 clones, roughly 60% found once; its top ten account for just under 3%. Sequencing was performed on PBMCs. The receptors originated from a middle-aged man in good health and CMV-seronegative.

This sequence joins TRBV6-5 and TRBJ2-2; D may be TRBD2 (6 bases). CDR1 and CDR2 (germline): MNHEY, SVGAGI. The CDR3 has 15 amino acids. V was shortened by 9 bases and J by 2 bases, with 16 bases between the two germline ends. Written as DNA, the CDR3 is TGTGCCAGTGGAAAGGGACTTCCCAACACCGGGGAGCTGTTTTTT. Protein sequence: CASGKGLPNTGELFF.

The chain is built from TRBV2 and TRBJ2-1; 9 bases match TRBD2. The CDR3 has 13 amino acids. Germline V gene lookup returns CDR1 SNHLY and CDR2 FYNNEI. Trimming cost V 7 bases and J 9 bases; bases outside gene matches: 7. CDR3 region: CASMEREEGEQFF. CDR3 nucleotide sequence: TGTGCCAGCATGGAGCGGGAGGAGGGTGAGCAGTTCTTC.

The DNA of the CDR3 is TGTGCCAGCAGCCATTGGGTTCTGGGACAGGGGGCGCGAGATAACTATGGCTACACCTTC. Translated, it gives CASSHWVLGQGARDNYGYTF. The chain links TRBV28 to TRBJ1-2, with 12 bases fitting TRBD1. Germline V gene data show CDR1 as MDHEN and CDR2 as SYDVKM. The V gene end was trimmed by 6 bases and the J gene end by 1 base; junction bases not matched to a gene: 18. The CDR3 extends over 20 amino acids.

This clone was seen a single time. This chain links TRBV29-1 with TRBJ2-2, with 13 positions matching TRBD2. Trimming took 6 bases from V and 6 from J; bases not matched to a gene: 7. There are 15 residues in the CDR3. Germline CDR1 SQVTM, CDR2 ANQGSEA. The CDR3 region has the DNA TGCAGCGTCGATATGGGACTAGCGGGACCCGGGGAGCTGTTTTTT. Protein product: CSVDMGLAGPGELFF.

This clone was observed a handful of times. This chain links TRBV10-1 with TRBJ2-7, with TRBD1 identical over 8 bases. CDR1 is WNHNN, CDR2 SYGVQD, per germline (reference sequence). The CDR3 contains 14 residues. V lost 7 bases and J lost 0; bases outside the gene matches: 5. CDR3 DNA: TGCGCCAGCACCCGACAGGGGAACTCCTACGAGCAGTACTTC. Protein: CASTRQGNSYEQYF.

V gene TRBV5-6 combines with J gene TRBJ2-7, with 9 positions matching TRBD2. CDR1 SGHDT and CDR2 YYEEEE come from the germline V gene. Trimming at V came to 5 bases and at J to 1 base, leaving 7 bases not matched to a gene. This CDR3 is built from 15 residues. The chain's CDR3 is CASRASGAPSYEQYF. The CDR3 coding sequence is TGTGCCAGCAGAGCTAGCGGGGCACCTTCCTACGAGCAGTACTTC.

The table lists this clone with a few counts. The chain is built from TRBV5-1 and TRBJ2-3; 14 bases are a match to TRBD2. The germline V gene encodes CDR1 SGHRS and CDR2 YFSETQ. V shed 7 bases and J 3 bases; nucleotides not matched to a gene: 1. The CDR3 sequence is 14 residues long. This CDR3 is CASRTSGGTDTQYF. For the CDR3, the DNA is TGCGCCAGCCGGACTAGCGGGGGGACAGATACGCAGTATTTT.

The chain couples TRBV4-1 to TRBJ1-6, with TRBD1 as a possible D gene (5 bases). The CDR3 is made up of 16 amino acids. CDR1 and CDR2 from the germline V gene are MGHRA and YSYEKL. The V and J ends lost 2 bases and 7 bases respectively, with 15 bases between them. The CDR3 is CASSQPSGQRNSPLHF. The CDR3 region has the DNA TGCGCCAGCAGCCAACCGTCAGGGCAAAGGAATTCACCCCTCCACTTT.

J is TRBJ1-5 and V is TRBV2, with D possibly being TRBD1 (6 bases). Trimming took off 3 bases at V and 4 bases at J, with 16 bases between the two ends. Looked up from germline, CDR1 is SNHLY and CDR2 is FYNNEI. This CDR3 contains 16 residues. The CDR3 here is CASSEYGGGGNQPQHF. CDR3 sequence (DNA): TGTGCCAGCAGTGAGTATGGAGGGGGAGGGAATCAGCCCCAGCATTTT.

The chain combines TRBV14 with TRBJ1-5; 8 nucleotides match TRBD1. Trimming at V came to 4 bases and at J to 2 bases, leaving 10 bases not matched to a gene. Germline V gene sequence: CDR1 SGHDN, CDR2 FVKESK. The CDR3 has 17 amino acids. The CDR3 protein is CASSRNRTGPRNQPQHF. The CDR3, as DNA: TGTGCCAGCAGCCGAAATCGGACAGGGCCGCGCAATCAGCCCCAGCATTTT.

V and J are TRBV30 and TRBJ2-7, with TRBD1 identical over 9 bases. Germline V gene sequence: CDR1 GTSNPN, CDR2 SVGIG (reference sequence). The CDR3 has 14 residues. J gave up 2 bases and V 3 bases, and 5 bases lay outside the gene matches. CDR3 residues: CAWSPGQGTYEQYF. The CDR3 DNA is TGTGCCTGGAGCCCGGGACAGGGAACCTACGAGCAGTACTTC.

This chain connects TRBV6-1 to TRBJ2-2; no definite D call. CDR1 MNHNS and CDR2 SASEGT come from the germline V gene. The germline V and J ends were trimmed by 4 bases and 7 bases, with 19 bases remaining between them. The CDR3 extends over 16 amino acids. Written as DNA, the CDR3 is TGTGCCAGCAGTGTTCAGGCACCCTACAATGGCGGGGAGCTGTTTTTT. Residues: CASSVQAPYNGGELFF.

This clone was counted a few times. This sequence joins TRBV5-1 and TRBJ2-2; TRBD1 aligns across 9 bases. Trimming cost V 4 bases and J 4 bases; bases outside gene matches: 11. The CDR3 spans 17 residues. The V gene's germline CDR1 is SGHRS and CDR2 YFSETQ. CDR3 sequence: CASSNFSGTGRTGELFF. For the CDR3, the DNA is TGCGCCAGCAGCAATTTCTCCGGGACAGGGCGCACCGGGGAGCTGTTTTTT.

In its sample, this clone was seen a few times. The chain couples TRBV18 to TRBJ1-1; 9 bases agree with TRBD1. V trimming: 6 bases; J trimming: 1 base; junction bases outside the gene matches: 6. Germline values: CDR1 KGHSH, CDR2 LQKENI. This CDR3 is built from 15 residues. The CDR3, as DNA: TGTGCCAGCTCCGGGACAGGGAAAGGGAACACTGAAGCTTTCTTT. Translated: CASSGTGKGNTEAFF.

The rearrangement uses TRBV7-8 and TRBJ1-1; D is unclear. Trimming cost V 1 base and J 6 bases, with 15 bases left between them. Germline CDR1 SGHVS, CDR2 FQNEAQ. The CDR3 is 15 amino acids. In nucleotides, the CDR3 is TGTGCCAGCAGCTTAGATCCCCCAGGCGGGGCTGAAGCTTTCTTT. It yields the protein CASSLDPPGGAEAFF.

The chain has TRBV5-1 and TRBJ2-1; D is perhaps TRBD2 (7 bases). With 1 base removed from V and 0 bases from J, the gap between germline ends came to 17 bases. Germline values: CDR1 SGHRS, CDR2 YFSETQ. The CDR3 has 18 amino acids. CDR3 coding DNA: TGCGCCAGCAGCTTGTGGGGGGGCAGCTTAAGCTCCTACAATGAGCAGTTCTTC. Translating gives CASSLWGGSLSSYNEQFF.

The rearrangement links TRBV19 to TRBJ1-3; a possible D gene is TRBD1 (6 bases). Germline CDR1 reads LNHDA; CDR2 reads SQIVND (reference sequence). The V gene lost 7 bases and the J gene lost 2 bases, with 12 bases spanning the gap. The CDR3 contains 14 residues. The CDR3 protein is CASMLRGAGNTIYF. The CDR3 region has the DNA TGTGCCAGTATGCTCAGGGGCGCTGGAAACACCATATATTTT.

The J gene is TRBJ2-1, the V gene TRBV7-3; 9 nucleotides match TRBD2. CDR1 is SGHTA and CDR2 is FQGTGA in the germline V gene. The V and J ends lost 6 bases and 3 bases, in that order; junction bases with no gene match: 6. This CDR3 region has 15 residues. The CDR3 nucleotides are TGTGCCAGCAGTCCACTAGCGGGTCACTACAATGAGCAGTTCTTC. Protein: CASSPLAGHYNEQFF.

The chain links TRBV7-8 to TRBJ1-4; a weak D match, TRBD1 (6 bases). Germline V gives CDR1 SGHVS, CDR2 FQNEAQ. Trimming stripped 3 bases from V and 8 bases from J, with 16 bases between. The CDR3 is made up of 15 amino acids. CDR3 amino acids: CASSLGTNLGEKLFF. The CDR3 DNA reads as TGTGCCAGCAGCTTGGGGACAAACCTAGGGGAAAAACTGTTTTTT.

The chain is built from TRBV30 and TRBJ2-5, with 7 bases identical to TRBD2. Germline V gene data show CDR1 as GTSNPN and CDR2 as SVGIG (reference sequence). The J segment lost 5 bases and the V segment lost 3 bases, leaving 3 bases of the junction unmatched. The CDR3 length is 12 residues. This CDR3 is CAWSPGGETQYF. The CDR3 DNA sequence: TGTGCCTGGAGCCCGGGGGGTGAGACCCAGTACTTC.

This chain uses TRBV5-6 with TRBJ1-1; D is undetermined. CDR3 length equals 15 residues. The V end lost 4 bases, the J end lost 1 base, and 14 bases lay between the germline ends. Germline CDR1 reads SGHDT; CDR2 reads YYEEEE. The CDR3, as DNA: TGTGCCAGCAGCCCCTTGGAGGTGACGAACACTGAAGCTTTCTTT. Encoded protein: CASSPLEVTNTEAFF.

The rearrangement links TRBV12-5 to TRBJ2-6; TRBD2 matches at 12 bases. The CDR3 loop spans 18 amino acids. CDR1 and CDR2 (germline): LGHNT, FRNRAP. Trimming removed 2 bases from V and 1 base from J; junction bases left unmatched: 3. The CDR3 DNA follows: TGTGCTAGTGGTTTGACCGGACTAGCGGGATCTGGGGCCAACGTCCTGACTTTC. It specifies CASGLTGLAGSGANVLTF.

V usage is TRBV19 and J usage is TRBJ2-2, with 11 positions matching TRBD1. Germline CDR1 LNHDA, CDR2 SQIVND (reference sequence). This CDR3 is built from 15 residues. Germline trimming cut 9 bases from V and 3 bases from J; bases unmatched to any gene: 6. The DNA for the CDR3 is TGTGCCAGCCGGGGGACAGGGGGATACACCGGGGAGCTGTTTTTT. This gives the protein CASRGTGGYTGELFF.

This CDR3 is CASSSGKPTDTQYF. DNA for the CDR3: TGCGCCAGCAGCTCGGGAAAACCCACAGATACGCAGTATTTT. The chain recombines TRBV5-1 with TRBJ2-3; D is perhaps TRBD2 (5 bases). The CDR3 loop spans 14 amino acids. Germline V CDR1 and CDR2: SGHRS, YFSETQ. The ends were cut back, 3 bases at V and 2 bases at J, with 10 bases in the middle.

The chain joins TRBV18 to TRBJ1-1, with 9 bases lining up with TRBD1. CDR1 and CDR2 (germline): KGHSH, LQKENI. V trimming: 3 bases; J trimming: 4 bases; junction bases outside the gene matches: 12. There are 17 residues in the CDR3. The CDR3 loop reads CASSPRYGDRAPTEAFF. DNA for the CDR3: TGTGCCAGCTCACCTCGATACGGGGACAGGGCTCCCACTGAAGCTTTCTTT.

CDR3 in amino acids: CASRGTMYNEQFF. The CDR3 DNA reads TGTGCCAGCAGGGGGACTATGTACAATGAGCAGTTCTTC. V and J are TRBV6-1 and TRBJ2-1, with 7 bases lining up with TRBD2. J was trimmed by 4 bases and V by 6 bases; bases with no gene match: 3. Germline V gives CDR1 MNHNS, CDR2 SASEGT. The CDR3 runs 13 residues.

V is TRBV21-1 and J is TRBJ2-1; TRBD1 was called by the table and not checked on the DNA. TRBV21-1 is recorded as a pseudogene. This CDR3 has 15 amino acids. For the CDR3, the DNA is TGTGCCAGCAGCAAAGGGACAGGGCTGTATACAGAGCAGTTCTTC. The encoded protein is CASSKGTGLYTEQFF.